The 25 T cell receptor beta chains given below trace back to one sample, sequenced in a study of T cells after posttransplantation cyclophosphamide (dated by TCRdb to 2016 to 2018). The library was made by the immunoSEQ multiplex PCR assay. The table comes from immuneACCESS by way of TCRdb, which keeps in-frame sequences with V and J called. Part of the clones is missing from these tables; in studies checked, under half for an unresolved V gene and the rest for unknown reasons. The sample includes 30,000 or so clones, with approximately 90% observed a single time. The ten biggest clones cover 14% to 15% of the sample. The sequenced sample was PBMCs. The receptors shown here come from a woman between 40 and 50 years old with a blood cancer, CMV-positive, and with a related stem cell donor.

The rearrangement joins TRBV13 to TRBJ2-5; 9 nucleotides line up with TRBD2. Germline values: CDR1 PRHDT, CDR2 FYEKMQ (reference sequence). The CDR3 has 16 amino acids. V shed 5 bases and J 4 bases; nucleotides not matched to a gene: 11. The chain's CDR3 is CASSAKGSGGPETQYF. Written as DNA, the CDR3 is TGTGCCAGCAGCGCGAAGGGTAGCGGGGGCCCAGAGACCCAGTACTTC.

The chain joins TRBV10-2 to TRBJ1-4; possibly TRBD1 for D (5 bases). Germline CDR1 is WSHSY and CDR2 is SAAADI. This CDR3 is built from 14 residues. The V and J ends lost 6 bases and 2 bases respectively, with 10 bases between them. DNA for the CDR3: TGCGCCAGCAGCTCAGGGTGGACTAATGAAAAACTGTTTTTT. Its protein is CASSSGWTNEKLFF.

The chain joins TRBV5-4 to TRBJ2-2; a weak D match, TRBD2 (6 bases). The CDR3 extends over 15 amino acids. Trimming took off 4 bases at V and 5 bases at J, with 15 bases between the two ends. From germline, CDR1 is SGHNT and CDR2 YYREEE (reference sequence). For the CDR3, the DNA is TGTGCCAGCAGCCTCCCGTCGGGAGCTACCGGGGAGCTGTTTTTT. Translation gives CASSLPSGATGELFF. The whole variable domain, remainder taken from reference TRBV5-4 and TRBJ2-2, is ETGVTQSPTHLIKTRGQQVTLRCSSQSGHNTVSWYQQALGQGPQFIFQYYREEENGRGNFPPRFSGLQFPNYSSELNVNALELDDSALYLCASSLPSGATGELFFGEGSRLTVL.

V and J are TRBV4-3 and TRBJ2-1, with a weak D call TRBD1 (5 bases). Germline values: CDR1 LGHNA, CDR2 YSLEER. The ends were cut back, 3 bases at V and 7 bases at J, with 10 bases in the middle. This CDR3 contains 13 residues. The CDR3 coding sequence is TGCGCCAGCAGCCAGATCAAGGGGAATGAGCAGTTCTTC. Translating it yields CASSQIKGNEQFF.

V is TRBV7-8 and J is TRBJ1-5, with D possibly being TRBD1 (6 bases). V was pared by 5 bases and J by 2 bases, with 19 bases between. The V gene's germline CDR1 is SGHVS and CDR2 FQNEAQ. There are 17 residues in the CDR3. The CDR3 reads CASSPMNEGGRNQPQHF. CDR3 bases: TGTGCCAGCAGCCCTATGAACGAGGGGGGGCGCAATCAGCCCCAGCATTTT. Looking up the rest from reference TRBV7-8 and TRBJ1-5 gives the full variable domain: GAGVSQSPRYKVAKRGQDVALRCDPISGHVSLFWYQQALGQGPEFLTYFQNEAQLDKSGLPSDRFFAERPEGSVSTLKIQRTQQEDSAVYLCASSPMNEGGRNQPQHFGDGTRLSIL.

The chain is built from TRBV5-1 and TRBJ2-6; D unclear. The V gene's germline CDR1 is SGHRS and CDR2 YFSETQ. Trimming pared 0 bases from V and 0 bases from J, leaving 4 bases between. CDR3 length: 15 amino acids. The CDR3 reads CASSLDTSGANVLTF. CDR3 sequence (DNA): TGCGCCAGCAGCTTGGACACCTCTGGGGCCAACGTCCTGACTTTC.

The genes are TRBV9 and TRBJ1-5, with 8 bases lining up with TRBD1. Trimming removed 3 bases from V and 7 bases from J; junction bases left unmatched: 6. The CDR3 has 14 amino acids. Germline V gene lookup returns CDR1 SGDLS and CDR2 YYNGEE. CDR3 bases: TGTGCCAGCAGCGCCGGACAGGGACTCCAGCCCCAGCATTTT. Its translation: CASSAGQGLQPQHF.

V and J are TRBV5-6 and TRBJ1-5; weak D call: TRBD1 (5 bases). V lost 4 bases and J 0 bases, leaving 11 bases between the germline ends. The germline V gene encodes CDR1 SGHDT and CDR2 YYEEEE. CDR3 size: 15 residues. Here the CDR3 DNA reads TGTGCCAGCAGCGCGGGACTTTATAGCAATCAGCCCCAGCATTTT. Encoded protein: CASSAGLYSNQPQHF.

The V gene is TRBV14, the J gene TRBJ1-3; 7 bases are shared with TRBD1. Germline V gene data show CDR1 as SGHDN and CDR2 as FVKESK. The length of the CDR3 is 13 residues. After removal of 9 bases from V and 2 bases from J, the junction contained 4 bases not matched to a gene. As DNA, the CDR3 is TGTGCCAGTTCTGGGACAGCTGGAAACACCATATATTTT. This encodes CASSGTAGNTIYF.

The V and J genes are TRBV7-8 and TRBJ2-2; 10 bases match TRBD1. Per germline, CDR1 SGHVS and CDR2 FQNEAQ. The CDR3 consists of 19 residues. V trimming: 4 bases; J trimming: 3 bases; junction bases outside the gene matches: 14. The CDR3 nucleotides read TGTGCCAGCAGCTCCCCGGGACAGGGGTCGTGGGAGGACACCGGGGAGCTGTTTTTT. Translated, it gives CASSSPGQGSWEDTGELFF.

The genes are TRBV6-5 and TRBJ2-7; 7 bases map to TRBD1. CDR3 length: 15 amino acids. Germline V gives CDR1 MNHEY, CDR2 SVGAGI. V lost 6 bases, J lost 2 bases, and 10 bases stayed unmatched. The CDR3: CASSQTGQAPYEQYF. The CDR3 DNA reads TGTGCCAGCAGCCAAACAGGACAGGCTCCCTACGAGCAGTACTTC.

V usage is TRBV13 and J usage is TRBJ1-4; no definite D call. In germline, CDR1 is PRHDT, CDR2 FYEKMQ (reference sequence). Trimming took off 0 bases at V and 0 bases at J, with 5 bases between the two ends. This CDR3 has 15 amino acids. The CDR3 DNA is TGTGCCAGCAGCTTAGGTCAGGCAACTAATGAAAAACTGTTTTTT. Translating it yields CASSLGQATNEKLFF.

The chain couples TRBV7-9 to TRBJ2-7; TRBD1 agrees at 9 bases. This CDR3 has 16 amino acids. J gave up 0 bases and V 6 bases, and 9 bases lay outside the gene matches. The germline V gene encodes CDR1 SEHNR and CDR2 FQNEAQ (reference sequence). The CDR3 spells CASRYTGTGISYEQYF. CDR3 in DNA: TGTGCCAGCAGGTATACCGGGACAGGGATCTCCTACGAGCAGTACTTC.

The chain couples TRBV2 to TRBJ1-1, with a possible D match to TRBD1 (5 bases). The CDR3 extends over 13 amino acids. The germline V gene has CDR1 SNHLY and CDR2 FYNNEI. V was clipped by 6 bases and J by 1 base, with 9 bases between them. CDR3: CASRGRTNTEAFF. In DNA form, the CDR3 reads TGTGCCAGCAGGGGGCGAACGAACACTGAAGCTTTCTTT.

The rearrangement joins TRBV10-3 to TRBJ2-5, with TRBD2 matching over 8 bases. With V trimmed by 4 bases and J by 5 bases, 6 bases remained unmatched. There are 14 residues in the CDR3. Germline assignment: CDR1 ENHRY and CDR2 SYGVKD. In nucleotides, the CDR3 is TGTGCCATCAGTGCCACGGGAGGGGGGGAGACCCAGTACTTC. Its protein product is CAISATGGGETQYF.

V and J are TRBV11-1 and TRBJ2-3, with D hard to call. This CDR3 region has 16 residues. V was cut by 3 bases and J by 0 bases, with 13 bases left in between. CDR1 and CDR2 (germline): SGHAT, FQDESV (reference sequence). The chain's CDR3 is CASSFGDKSSTDTQYF. The CDR3, as DNA: TGTGCCAGCAGCTTCGGTGATAAGTCTAGCACAGATACGCAGTATTTT.

This clone came up once. In DNA, the CDR3 is TGTGCCAGCAGTAGCCTTACATCGACCGGGACAAAGGAAAAACTGTTTTTT. Protein sequence: CASSSLTSTGTKEKLFF. The V gene is TRBV28, the J gene TRBJ1-4; the D gene is possibly TRBD1 (6 bases). Deletions cut 5 bases from V and 8 bases from J, with 24 bases between. The CDR3 extends over 17 amino acids. The germline V gene has CDR1 MDHEN and CDR2 SYDVKM.

The rearrangement joins TRBV5-1 to TRBJ2-5; 12 positions agree with TRBD1. The ends lost 2 bases at V and 5 bases at J; junction bases unmatched: 10. The germline V gene has CDR1 SGHRS and CDR2 YFSETQ. This CDR3 spans 17 amino acids. DNA of the CDR3: TGCGCCAGCAGCTTCTCCGGGACAGGGGGCGTGGGGGAGACCCAGTACTTC. Residues: CASSFSGTGGVGETQYF.

The chain joins TRBV25-1 to TRBJ2-7, with D tentatively TRBD1 (6 bases). Germline lookup yields CDR1 MGHDK and CDR2 SYGVNS. V lost 0 bases to trimming and J lost 6 bases, with 21 bases between them. This CDR3 has 17 residues. The CDR3 spells CASSEYDTRTGRAEQYF. CDR3 coding DNA: TGTGCCAGCAGTGAATATGATACTCGTACAGGGCGTGCCGAGCAGTACTTC.

This chain uses TRBV2 with TRBJ1-2; 8 bases map to TRBD1. The CDR3 has 14 amino acids. The V gene's germline CDR1 is SNHLY and CDR2 FYNNEI. With V trimmed by 6 bases and J by 4 bases, 7 bases remained unmatched. In DNA, the CDR3 is TGTGCCAGCAGCGGACAGGGCAAAAGCTATGGCTACACCTTC. This gives the protein CASSGQGKSYGYTF.

V and J are TRBV10-3 and TRBJ2-7, with D possibly TRBD1 on 6 matching bases. V lost 6 bases, J lost 8 bases, and 23 bases lay in between. The CDR3 contains 15 residues. The germline V gene has CDR1 ENHRY and CDR2 SYGVKD. The CDR3 loop reads CAISDQDSSPVQQYF. The CDR3 DNA reads TGTGCCATCAGCGACCAGGACAGTTCCCCCGTGCAGCAGTACTTC.

V gene TRBV4-2 combines with J gene TRBJ2-1; 10 bases are a match to TRBD2. V trimming: 0 bases; J trimming: 3 bases; junction bases outside the gene matches: 2. The germline CDR1 and CDR2 sequences are LGHNA and YNFKEQ. The CDR3 is 16 residues long. The CDR3 coding sequence is TGTGCCAGCAGCCAAGATAGGACTAGCGGCTACAATGAGCAGTTCTTC. It codes for CASSQDRTSGYNEQFF.

The V and J genes are TRBV7-3 and TRBJ2-5; TRBD2 aligns across 8 bases. Germline-derived CDR1 and CDR2 are SGHTA and FQGTGA. J gave up 2 bases and V 2 bases, and 4 bases lay outside the gene matches. The CDR3 runs to 15 residues. The CDR3 is CASSLWGGGQETQYF. Written as DNA, the CDR3 is TGTGCCAGCAGCTTATGGGGCGGGGGGCAAGAGACCCAGTACTTC.

The CDR3 DNA follows: TGTGCCATCAGTGACGACCCCCCGACGGGTGGCTACACCTTC. It yields the protein CAISDDPPTGGYTF. The V gene is TRBV10-3, the J gene TRBJ1-2; D gene ambiguous. Germline CDR1 and CDR2: ENHRY and SYGVKD. The CDR3 totals 14 residues. Trimming shortened V by 3 bases and J by 7 bases, and 15 bases separated the two germline ends.

This clone was detected only once. The rearrangement links TRBV6-5 to TRBJ2-7; maybe TRBD2 (5 bases). The CDR3 sequence is 14 residues long. Trimming took 9 bases from V and 1 from J, leaving 16 bases between them. Germline V CDR1 and CDR2: MNHEY, SVGAGI. As DNA, the CDR3 is TGTGCCAGTCAGGTCGGGGTGGCGTCCTACGAGCAGTACTTC. Translation gives CASQVGVASYEQYF.